A selection of T cell receptor beta chains follows, all from one sample in a study of STAT5B mutations in CD4+ large granular lymphocyte leukemia. Clones were read by immunoSEQ multiplex PCR, and TCRdb kept only the in-frame ones, dropping some. The data hold approximately 24,000 clones, with around 76% observed a single time. Sequenced sample: CD4+ T cells from blood buffy coats. The receptor source for this set is a human donor in good health. CDR3s include the opening cysteine and the closing phenylalanine or tryptophan. Fields, in order: J gene, clone size, V gene, D gene, CDR3 protein. The D gene is left open where the match is weak. Expanded clones get a size class; other rows say once, few or many, or leave the size out.

j_gene: .
abundance: .
v_gene: TRBV5-1
d_gene: .
CDR3aa: CASSPTGAGAYEQYF

j_gene: TRBJ2-6
abundance: .
v_gene: TRBV10-2
d_gene: TRBD1
CDR3aa: CASSSDRRTGANVLTF

j_gene: TRBJ1-1
abundance: .
v_gene: TRBV6-6
d_gene: TRBD1
CDR3aa: CASSLRTGNTEAFF

j_gene: TRBJ2-1
abundance: .
v_gene: TRBV28
d_gene: TRBD2
CDR3aa: CASSLGGTSGSQNEQFF

j_gene: TRBJ2-3
abundance: .
v_gene: TRBV2
d_gene: TRBD1
CDR3aa: CASSLTGVSADTQYF

j_gene: TRBJ2-7
abundance: .
v_gene: TRBV9
d_gene: TRBD1
CDR3aa: CASSAGGQGAREQYF

j_gene: TRBJ2-3
abundance: .
v_gene: TRBV5-1
d_gene: .
CDR3aa: CASSSLGITDTQYF

j_gene: TRBJ1-1
abundance: few
v_gene: TRBV27
d_gene: .
CDR3aa: CASSRTRLNTEAFF

j_gene: TRBJ2-7
abundance: .
v_gene: TRBV18
d_gene: .
CDR3aa: CASSYDGTYEQYF

j_gene: TRBJ1-5
abundance: .
v_gene: TRBV6-1
d_gene: .
CDR3aa: CASSRGGGEAQPQHF

j_gene: TRBJ2-3
abundance: .
v_gene: TRBV12-5
d_gene: .
CDR3aa: CASGLFGSTDTQYF

j_gene: TRBJ2-3
abundance: .
v_gene: TRBV10-3
d_gene: TRBD2
CDR3aa: CAIGERDTDTQYF

j_gene: TRBJ2-2
abundance: .
v_gene: TRBV7-3
d_gene: TRBD1
CDR3aa: CASKPGQGWSGELFF

j_gene: TRBJ1-2
abundance: .
v_gene: TRBV15
d_gene: .
CDR3aa: CATSSWESYTF

j_gene: TRBJ2-3
abundance: .
v_gene: TRBV9
d_gene: TRBD2
CDR3aa: CASSVATSGGDTQYF

j_gene: TRBJ2-3
abundance: .
v_gene: TRBV15
d_gene: .
CDR3aa: CATSRDRPPEGTQYF

j_gene: TRBJ2-3
abundance: .
v_gene: TRBV29-1
d_gene: TRBD1
CDR3aa: CSGLDRADTQYF

j_gene: TRBJ2-5
abundance: .
v_gene: TRBV7-2
d_gene: .
CDR3aa: CASSNRGRLETQYF

j_gene: TRBJ1-2
abundance: few
v_gene: TRBV11-2
d_gene: TRBD1
CDR3aa: CASSLSRGRGDYGYTF

j_gene: TRBJ2-7
abundance: .
v_gene: TRBV15
d_gene: TRBD1
CDR3aa: CATSSPGQREYEQYF

j_gene: TRBJ2-6
abundance: .
v_gene: TRBV10-3
d_gene: TRBD1
CDR3aa: CAISESPDRGSRAGANVLTF

j_gene: TRBJ1-1
abundance: .
v_gene: TRBV7-2
d_gene: .
CDR3aa: CASSLNPGEGTEAFF

j_gene: TRBJ2-7
abundance: .
v_gene: TRBV29-1
d_gene: .
CDR3aa: CSVEGFSYEQYF

j_gene: TRBJ1-2
abundance: few
v_gene: TRBV5-1
d_gene: TRBD1
CDR3aa: CASSFNRGGYTF

j_gene: TRBJ2-1
abundance: .
v_gene: TRBV5-1
d_gene: TRBD2
CDR3aa: CASSLGAGGQAEQFF

j_gene: .
abundance: .
v_gene: TRBV27
d_gene: .
CDR3aa: CATALSIAASYEQYF

j_gene: TRBJ1-5
abundance: once
v_gene: TRBV7-8
d_gene: TRBD1
CDR3aa: CASSLRQGSLANQPQHF

j_gene: TRBJ2-3
abundance: .
v_gene: TRBV29-1
d_gene: .
CDR3aa: CSVDLAGTSTDTQYF

j_gene: TRBJ2-5
abundance: .
v_gene: TRBV11-2
d_gene: .
CDR3aa: CASSGRSGLQETQYF

j_gene: TRBJ1-1
abundance: .
v_gene: TRBV28
d_gene: .
CDR3aa: CASSLGGNRDTEAFF

j_gene: TRBJ1-4
abundance: .
v_gene: TRBV27
d_gene: .
CDR3aa: CASSLKGTFNEKLFF

j_gene: TRBJ2-7
abundance: .
v_gene: TRBV18
d_gene: .
CDR3aa: CASSPAQSLYEQYF

j_gene: TRBJ1-3
abundance: once
v_gene: TRBV6-6
d_gene: .
CDR3aa: CASSQGLNSGNTIYF

j_gene: TRBJ1-1
abundance: .
v_gene: TRBV27
d_gene: .
CDR3aa: CASRGREAFF

j_gene: TRBJ1-1
abundance: few
v_gene: TRBV5-1
d_gene: .
CDR3aa: CASSFPSQGATEAFF

j_gene: TRBJ2-1
abundance: .
v_gene: TRBV5-1
d_gene: TRBD2
CDR3aa: CASSKGLAGLNEQFF

j_gene: TRBJ2-7
abundance: .
v_gene: TRBV6-5
d_gene: .
CDR3aa: CASRNLRDSPYEQYF

j_gene: TRBJ2-7
abundance: .
v_gene: TRBV4-3
d_gene: .
CDR3aa: CASSQSTQGSGEQYF

j_gene: TRBJ2-5
abundance: .
v_gene: TRBV19
d_gene: .
CDR3aa: CASRAPEGTQETQYF

j_gene: TRBJ2-5
abundance: .
v_gene: TRBV27
d_gene: .
CDR3aa: CASSLSQRDMASRRQETQYF

j_gene: TRBJ1-5
abundance: .
v_gene: TRBV6-5
d_gene: .
CDR3aa: CASGGYSNQPQHF

j_gene: TRBJ2-5
abundance: .
v_gene: TRBV7-6
d_gene: TRBD2
CDR3aa: CASSSPLAGGQETQYF

j_gene: TRBJ2-3
abundance: few
v_gene: TRBV7-2
d_gene: .
CDR3aa: CASSLRSISTDTQYF

j_gene: TRBJ2-7
abundance: .
v_gene: TRBV30
d_gene: TRBD1
CDR3aa: CAWSVLDRDDEQYF

j_gene: TRBJ2-1
abundance: .
v_gene: TRBV20-1
d_gene: .
CDR3aa: CSAPNYNEQFF

j_gene: TRBJ1-2
abundance: .
v_gene: TRBV6-6
d_gene: .
CDR3aa: CASSRRSYGYTF

j_gene: TRBJ2-6
abundance: .
v_gene: TRBV30
d_gene: TRBD1
CDR3aa: CAWSARGFGANVLTF

j_gene: TRBJ2-3
abundance: .
v_gene: TRBV5-1
d_gene: .
CDR3aa: CASSRPTDTQYF

j_gene: TRBJ1-6
abundance: .
v_gene: TRBV29-1
d_gene: TRBD1
CDR3aa: CSAGEGDRSPLHF

j_gene: TRBJ1-2
abundance: .
v_gene: TRBV6-5
d_gene: .
CDR3aa: CASSYSGGGAGYTF

j_gene: TRBJ1-1
abundance: .
v_gene: TRBV30
d_gene: TRBD1
CDR3aa: CACPRQGGGAFF

j_gene: TRBJ2-1
abundance: .
v_gene: TRBV6-1
d_gene: .
CDR3aa: CASSEGGQRYNEQFF

j_gene: TRBJ2-1
abundance: .
v_gene: TRBV5-6
d_gene: .
CDR3aa: CASSPPPRGASNEQFF